These 18 T cell receptor beta chains originate from one sample sequenced in a study of cytomegalovirus exposure and HLA in healthy donors. The PCR contained 60 Vbeta and 13 Jbeta primers. Repertoires were generated with immunoSEQ multiplex PCR, while TCRdb's copy carries only in-frame clones and drops some. This repertoire shows approximately 180,000 clones, about three quarters found once; its top ten account for more than 3%. Sequencing used PBMCs. The receptors stem from a woman aged 55-69 years in good health and CMV-seropositive.

The chain recombines TRBV7-3 with TRBJ2-7; D may be TRBD2 (6 bases). The CDR3 totals 14 residues. The V end lost 5 bases, the J end lost 4 bases, and 15 bases lay between the germline ends. The germline CDR1 and CDR2 sequences are SGHTA and FQGTGA. CDR3 DNA sequence: TGTGCCAGCAGCCCGGGGTTAGGGACTTACGAGCAGTACTTC. Translation gives CASSPGLGTYEQYF.

The rearrangement joins TRBV29-1 to TRBJ2-7; TRBD2 agrees at 13 bases. J lost 6 bases, V lost 6 bases, and 11 bases had no gene match. CDR3 length: 15 residues. Germline V CDR1 and CDR2: SQVTM, ANQGSEA. The CDR3 coding sequence is TGCAGCGTACGTCAATTGACTAGCGGGAGGAGCGAGCAGTACTTC. This translates into CSVRQLTSGRSEQYF.

The chain combines TRBV28 with TRBJ1-5, with D unclear. CDR1 is MDHEN, CDR2 SYDVKM, per germline. V was pared by 1 base and J by 7 bases, with 11 bases between. This CDR3 has 14 amino acids. The CDR3 DNA follows: TGTGCCAGCAGTTTATTGGAGGGATGGCAGCCCCAGCATTTT. Translation: CASSLLEGWQPQHF.

CDR3 DNA sequence: TGTGCCAGCAGCTTAGTGGCAGGGGTTAGAGAAACTGAAGCTTTCTTT. Translation gives CASSLVAGVRETEAFF. The genes are TRBV7-9 and TRBJ1-1; D perhaps matches TRBD1 (6 bases). This CDR3 contains 16 residues. With 1 base removed from V and 5 bases from J, the gap between germline ends came to 17 bases. CDR1 and CDR2 (germline): SEHNR, FQNEAQ (reference sequence).

The V and J genes are TRBV5-1 and TRBJ2-1; D is unclear. V was pared by 0 bases and J by 5 bases, with 9 bases between. The CDR3 spans 14 residues. Germline assignment: CDR1 SGHRS and CDR2 YFSETQ. CDR3 coding DNA: TGCGCCAGCAGCTTGGCTGGGCCGAACAATGAGCAGTTCTTC. This codes for CASSLAGPNNEQFF. Looking up the rest from reference TRBV5-1 and TRBJ2-1 gives the full variable domain: KAGVTQTPRYLIKTRGQQVTLSCSPISGHRSVSWYQQTPGQGLQFLFEYFSETQRNKGNFPGRFSGRQFSNSRSEMNVSTLELGDSALYLCASSLAGPNNEQFFGPGTRLTVL.

The rearrangement links TRBV6-1 to TRBJ2-7; 10 bases are a match to TRBD1. The germline gives CDR1 MNHNS, CDR2 SASEGT. The CDR3 spans 13 residues. Losses at the gene ends were 7 bases for V and 3 bases for J; bases not matched to a gene: 3. The CDR3 loop is CASIRTGGYEQYF. CDR3 sequence (DNA): TGTGCCAGCATCCGGACAGGGGGCTACGAGCAGTACTTC.

The J gene is TRBJ2-2, the V gene TRBV5-1, with 14 bases aligning to TRBD2. Germline trimming cut 5 bases from V and 7 bases from J; bases unmatched to any gene: 10. CDR3 length equals 17 residues. Per germline, CDR1 SGHRS and CDR2 YFSETQ. CDR3 bases: TGCGCCAGCAGATTCCCAGGGACTAGCGGGAGCATCGGGGAGCTGTTTTTT. Its translation: CASRFPGTSGSIGELFF. The full variable domain, its missing parts supplied by reference TRBV5-1 and TRBJ2-2, is KAGVTQTPRYLIKTRGQQVTLSCSPISGHRSVSWYQQTPGQGLQFLFEYFSETQRNKGNFPGRFSGRQFSNSRSEMNVSTLELGDSALYLCASRFPGTSGSIGELFFGEGSRLTVL.

The V call is TRBV7-2, the J call TRBJ2-1; tentatively, D is TRBD2 (6 bases). In germline, CDR1 is SGHTA, CDR2 FQGNSA. Trimming cost V 5 bases and J 3 bases, with 11 bases left between them. The CDR3 is 14 amino acids. CDR3 region: CASSRGGDYNEQFF. CDR3 DNA sequence: TGTGCCAGCAGCCGCGGCGGGGACTACAATGAGCAGTTCTTC. The whole variable domain, filled in from reference TRBV7-2 and TRBJ2-1, reads GAGVSQSPSNKVTEKGKDVELRCDPISGHTALYWYRQSLGQGLEFLIYFQGNSAPDKSGLPSDRFSAERTGGSVSTLTIQRTQQEDSAVYLCASSRGGDYNEQFFGPGTRLTVL.

The chain uses TRBV30 and TRBJ2-7; a possible D gene is TRBD1 (5 bases). The germline V gene has CDR1 GTSNPN and CDR2 SVGIG (reference sequence). The V end lost 2 bases, the J end lost 6 bases, and 8 bases lay between the germline ends. This CDR3 is built from 11 residues. Written as DNA, the CDR3 is TGTGCCTGGAGTCAAAGGGGCGAGCAGTACTTC. This gives the protein CAWSQRGEQYF. The whole variable domain, remainder taken from reference TRBV30 and TRBJ2-7, is SQTIHQWPATLVQPVGSPLSLECTVEGTSNPNLYWYRQAAGRGLQLLFYSVGIGQISSEVPQNLSASRPQDRQFILSSKKLLLSDSGFYLCAWSQRGEQYFGPGTRLTVT.

The chain is built from TRBV27 and TRBJ2-7; D is possibly TRBD2 (5 bases). CDR3 length equals 13 residues. V was trimmed by 3 bases and J by 2 bases, leaving 8 bases between them. Germline V lookup: CDR1 MNHEY, CDR2 SMNVEV (reference sequence). The CDR3 region has the DNA TGTGCCAGCAGTTTCCGGGAAACCTACGAGCAGTACTTC. Its translation: CASSFRETYEQYF.

This sequence joins TRBV5-5 and TRBJ2-7, with D perhaps TRBD1 (6 bases). The CDR3 contains 15 residues. V was trimmed by 4 bases and J by 0 bases, leaving 14 bases between them. Germline lookup yields CDR1 SGHKS and CDR2 YYEKEE (reference sequence). The CDR3 coding sequence is TGTGCCAGCAGCCGCTTAGAAGGGGGCTCCTACGAGCAGTACTTC. This encodes CASSRLEGGSYEQYF.

The J gene is TRBJ1-5, the V gene TRBV28; D unresolved. This CDR3 spans 14 amino acids. V lost 5 bases and J lost 5, with 13 bases in between. Per the germline V gene, CDR1 is MDHEN and CDR2 is SYDVKM. The CDR3 bases are TGTGCCAGCAGTCTTTCGGGTTCCCATCAGCCCCAGCATTTT. Protein product: CASSLSGSHQPQHF.

The gene calls are TRBV30 and TRBJ2-5; perhaps TRBD1 as D (6 bases). Germline CDR1 GTSNPN, CDR2 SVGIG (reference sequence). V was clipped by 4 bases and J by 3 bases, with 18 bases between them. This CDR3 is 15 amino acids long. CDR3 bases: TGTGCCTGGACACCGGGACATGGGATTGAAGAGACCCAGTACTTC. Translating gives CAWTPGHGIEETQYF.

The chain employs TRBV7-2 and TRBJ2-7, with 12 bases lining up with TRBD2. The CDR3 sequence is 14 residues long. Germline-derived CDR1 and CDR2 are SGHTA and FQGNSA. V was pared by 5 bases and J by 6 bases, with 5 bases of the junction left unmatched. The CDR3 protein is CASSPRLAGAEQYF. The CDR3 DNA reads as TGTGCCAGCAGCCCCCGACTAGCGGGGGCCGAGCAGTACTTC.

The chain uses TRBV2 and TRBJ1-1; TRBD1 is a possible D gene (5 bases). The CDR3 is 15 residues long. V was trimmed by 3 bases and J by 1 base, leaving 12 bases between them. CDR1 is SNHLY and CDR2 is FYNNEI in the germline V gene. CDR3: CASSESQTANTEAFF. The CDR3 DNA reads as TGTGCCAGCAGTGAGTCTCAGACAGCGAACACTGAAGCTTTCTTT.

The chain employs TRBV6-6 and TRBJ1-1, with TRBD1 matching 9 bases. Germline V gene lookup returns CDR1 MNHNY and CDR2 SVGAGI (reference sequence). V dropped 6 bases and J dropped 7; count of bases not matched to a gene: 9. The length of the CDR3 is 14 residues. The CDR3 protein is CASSLKQGAGEAFF. Here the CDR3 DNA reads TGTGCCAGCAGCCTTAAACAGGGGGCGGGTGAAGCTTTCTTT.

A word on this clone: At one end the junction does not follow the germline gene, possibly because of a read error. The chain recombines TRBV5-1 with TRBJ2-4, with D tentatively TRBD1 (6 bases). The CDR3 spans 13 residues. Germline CDR1 SGHRS, CDR2 YFSETQ. This chain's CDR3 is CASSPARGNSQYF. The CDR3 DNA follows: TGCGCCAGCAGCCCAGCCAGGGGAAACAGTCAGTACTTC.

This CDR3 reads CASSVGTSGSTDTQYF. DNA of the CDR3: TGTGCCAGCAGCGTAGGGACTAGCGGGAGTACAGATACGCAGTATTTT. The V call is TRBV9, the J call TRBJ2-3, with 13 positions matching TRBD2. Germline V gene lookup returns CDR1 SGDLS and CDR2 YYNGEE. The V segment lost 0 bases and the J segment 3 bases; nucleotides outside the gene matches: 1. The CDR3 runs 16 residues. Full variable domain (rest looked up from reference TRBV9 and TRBJ2-3): DSGVTQTPKHLITATGQRVTLRCSPRSGDLSVYWYQQSLDQGLQFLIQYYNGEERAKGNILERFSAQQFPDLHSELNLSSLELGDSALYFCASSVGTSGSTDTQYFGPGTRLTVL.